This passage covers 18 T cell receptor beta chains from one sample sequenced in a study of T cell responses to AZD1222 COVID-19 vaccine. Method: immunoSEQ multiplex PCR; TCRdb's copy keeps in-frame clones and lacks some. The sample shows some 150,000 clones, around 83% of them seen only once. Sequencing was performed on peripheral blood, taken on day 0 of MenACWY control vaccination. Source of these receptors: an adult in good health.

This sequence joins TRBV11-2 and TRBJ2-4, with TRBD2 matching over 7 bases. CDR1 and CDR2 (germline): SGHAT, FQNNGV. The V and J ends lost 6 bases and 8 bases, in that order; junction bases with no gene match: 7. The CDR3 loop spans 13 amino acids. In DNA, the CDR3 is TGTGCCAGCAGTAGCGGGCACCTCGACATTCAGTACTTC. Translation gives CASSSGHLDIQYF.

This sequence joins TRBV12-3 or TRBV12-4 and TRBJ1-2; 7 bases line up with TRBD1. The V segment lost 8 bases and the J segment 3 bases; nucleotides outside the gene matches: 6. The CDR3 has 13 residues. CDR3 region: CASGVGQYYGYTF. CDR3 DNA sequence: TGTGCCAGCGGGGTGGGACAGTACTATGGCTACACCTTC.

The V call is TRBV4-1, the J call TRBJ1-5; perhaps TRBD1 as D (5 bases). V lost 2 bases and J lost 7, with 12 bases in between. CDR1 is MGHRA and CDR2 is YSYEKL in the germline V gene. The CDR3 runs to 14 residues. CDR3 sequence (DNA): TGCGCCAGCAGCCAACCAGGGACTGGACAGCCCCAGCATTTT. It translates to CASSQPGTGQPQHF.

The chain uses TRBV2 and TRBJ1-1; D is ambiguous. The CDR3 runs 13 residues. Germline V gives CDR1 SNHLY, CDR2 FYNNEI. Trimming shortened V by 3 bases and J by 1 base, and 6 bases separated the two germline ends. CDR3 coding DNA: TGTGCCAGCAGTGATAGTGAGAACACTGAAGCTTTCTTT. It specifies CASSDSENTEAFF. Variable domain in full (rest from reference TRBV2 and TRBJ1-1): EPEVTQTPSHQVTQMGQEVILRCVPISNHLYFYWYRQILGQKVEFLVSFYNNEISEKSEIFDDQFSVERPDGSNFTLKIRSTKLEDSAMYFCASSDSENTEAFFGQGTRLTVV.

The rearrangement uses TRBV18 and TRBJ1-4; TRBD1 aligns across 7 bases. This CDR3 contains 20 residues. The trim removed 4 bases at V and 0 bases at J, leaving 17 bases unmatched. Germline assignment: CDR1 KGHSH and CDR2 LQKENI. This CDR3 is CASSLIAGTVNIATNEKLFF. The CDR3 coding sequence is TGTGCCAGCTCACTCATAGCCGGGACAGTCAATATTGCAACTAATGAAAAACTGTTTTTT. The full variable domain, rest sourced from reference TRBV18 and TRBJ1-4, is NAGVMQNPRHLVRRRGQEARLRCSPMKGHSHVYWYRQLPEEGLKFMVYLQKENIIDESGMPKERFSAEFPKEGPSILRIQQVVRGDSAAYFCASSLIAGTVNIATNEKLFFGSGTQLSVL.

This clone has a single count. The chain employs TRBV6-5 and TRBJ1-2; 8 nucleotides line up with TRBD1. CDR3 length: 14 residues. Germline CDR1 MNHEY, CDR2 SVGAGI. The junction had 7 bases not matched to a gene; V was cut back by 3 bases and J by 7 bases. CDR3 in amino acids: CASSYEQGARGYTF. Here the CDR3 DNA reads TGTGCCAGCAGTTATGAGCAGGGGGCGCGTGGCTACACCTTC.

The chain uses TRBV5-1 and TRBJ1-1; D might be TRBD1 (5 bases). Germline V gene lookup returns CDR1 SGHRS and CDR2 YFSETQ. The CDR3 consists of 14 residues. V was clipped by 3 bases and J by 4 bases, with 13 bases between them. CDR3 nucleotide sequence: TGCGCCAGCAGCTGGGGAGGTGGGGGCACTGAAGCTTTCTTT. This gives the protein CASSWGGGGTEAFF.

This sequence joins TRBV2 and TRBJ1-5, with D possibly TRBD1 on 5 matching bases. V dropped 6 bases and J dropped 9 bases, with 15 bases sitting between them. Germline V gives CDR1 SNHLY, CDR2 FYNNEI. CDR3 length: 13 residues. Here the CDR3 reads CASRGGTDRPQHF. The CDR3 DNA sequence: TGTGCCAGCAGGGGCGGGACGGACCGGCCCCAGCATTTT. Complete variable domain (other parts from reference TRBV2 and TRBJ1-5): EPEVTQTPSHQVTQMGQEVILRCVPISNHLYFYWYRQILGQKVEFLVSFYNNEISEKSEIFDDQFSVERPDGSNFTLKIRSTKLEDSAMYFCASRGGTDRPQHFGDGTRLSIL.

In DNA, the CDR3 is TGTGCCAGCAGCCAAGATGGGGGGCTAGTGCCCGGGGAGCTGTTTTTT. Amino acid sequence: CASSQDGGLVPGELFF. This sequence joins TRBV3-1 (or the pseudogene TRBV3-2) and TRBJ2-2; D possibly uses TRBD1 or TRBD2 (6 bases each). Deletions cut 0 bases from V and 6 bases from J, with 14 bases between. The CDR3 sequence is 16 residues long. The germline CDR1 and CDR2 sequences are LGHDT and YNNKEL (reference sequence).

This chain links TRBV9 with TRBJ1-4; no firm D call. The V gene lost 0 bases and the J gene lost 7 bases, with 13 bases spanning the gap. Germline CDR1 SGDLS, CDR2 YYNGEE. The CDR3 consists of 15 residues. In DNA form, the CDR3 reads TGTGCCAGCAGCGTAGCCGCGGGCGAGGGTGAAAAACTGTTTTTT. Amino acid sequence: CASSVAAGEGEKLFF.

V gene TRBV6-1 combines with J gene TRBJ1-2; maybe TRBD1 (5 bases). Germline V gives CDR1 MNHNS, CDR2 SASEGT. The V end was cut by 0 bases, the J end by 2 bases, with 16 bases between. The CDR3 sequence is 17 residues long. The CDR3 loop reads CASSEAPKGRRNYGYTF. In nucleotides, the CDR3 is TGTGCCAGCAGTGAAGCGCCTAAGGGACGGCGGAACTATGGCTACACCTTC.

Of note for this clone: One end of the junction is discordant with germline, which a read error may explain. The gene calls are TRBV11-1 and TRBJ2-2, with D unresolved. The CDR3 has 14 residues. Germline values: CDR1 SGHAT, CDR2 FQDESV (reference sequence). CDR3 sequence: CASGLAANTGELFF. The CDR3 nucleotides read TGTGCCAGCGGCTTGGCAGCTAACACCGGGGAGCTGTTTTTT.

There are a few counts of this clone. The V gene is TRBV7-2, the J gene TRBJ2-3, with no clear D. This CDR3 has 12 amino acids. Trimming removed 5 bases at V and 4 bases at J, with 7 bases between. Germline values: CDR1 SGHTA, CDR2 FQGNSA. Here the CDR3 DNA reads TGTGCCAGCAGCACCCGTCCAGATACGCAGTATTTT. It translates to CASSTRPDTQYF.

This clone has just one count. V usage is TRBV5-4 and J usage is TRBJ2-6, with D hard to call. V lost 0 bases to trimming and J lost 2 bases, with 6 bases between them. Germline V CDR1 and CDR2: SGHNT, YYREEE (reference sequence). The CDR3 has 15 residues. CDR3 region: CASSLESPGANVLTF. The CDR3 DNA reads as TGTGCCAGCAGCTTGGAATCCCCTGGGGCCAACGTCCTGACTTTC.

V and J are TRBV3-1 (or the pseudogene TRBV3-2) and TRBJ2-5; a possible D gene is TRBD1 (5 bases). The CDR3 has 14 amino acids. Germline V gene sequence: CDR1 LGHDT, CDR2 YNNKEL (reference sequence). Trimming removed 2 bases at V and 1 base at J, with 8 bases between. The CDR3 region is CASSQRGLQETQYF. CDR3 in DNA: TGTGCCAGCAGCCAAAGGGGTCTCCAAGAGACCCAGTACTTC.

This clone was seen just once. The rearrangement links TRBV7-9 to TRBJ1-2, with 9 bases matching TRBD1. J lost 7 bases, V lost 5 bases, and 8 bases had no gene match. The CDR3 has 14 amino acids. Germline V CDR1 and CDR2: SEHNR, FQNEAQ (reference sequence). CDR3 loop: CASSEGQGLFGYTF. In nucleotides, the CDR3 is TGTGCCAGCAGCGAAGGACAGGGGCTTTTTGGCTACACCTTC.

The chain employs TRBV5-1 and TRBJ2-2, with D unclear. Germline V lookup: CDR1 SGHRS, CDR2 YFSETQ. The CDR3 runs 13 residues. The ends were cut back, 1 base at V and 6 bases at J, with 7 bases in the middle. The CDR3 coding sequence is TGCGCCAGCAGCTTGTCCCGTTCCGGGGAGCTGTTTTTT. This gives the protein CASSLSRSGELFF.

The chain is built from TRBV6-5 and TRBJ2-1, with 9 bases lining up with TRBD1. Losses at the gene ends were 1 base for V and 10 bases for J; bases not matched to a gene: 2. The CDR3 extends over 13 amino acids. Germline CDR1 MNHEY, CDR2 SVGAGI. CDR3 loop: CASSYWTGDEQFF. The CDR3 DNA reads TGTGCCAGCAGTTACTGGACAGGGGACGAGCAGTTCTTC.